This T cell receptor (beta chain) was recorded in a study of persistence of HIV-infected CD4 T cells. Across the whole study: Suppressive ART had lasted a median of roughly eight years.

Whole-study findings and limits: Within sorted populations, more oligoclonal TCRs accompanied more oligoclonal proviruses. CMV- and Gag-responding cells had lower TCRbeta richness than CD3/CD28-responding cells. Degenerate expanded CDR3beta sequences were enriched among CMV- and Gag-responding cells.

Sequencing used immunoSEQ version 4 in survey mode. Clones were sequenced by immunoSEQ multiplex PCR, and TCRdb holds only the in-frame ones, with some missing. The sample comprises about 36,000 clones, over 75% of which are singletons, and around 5.9% rests with the top ten. An overlapping HIV-1 Gag peptide pool stimulated these cells at 0.75 to 1 ug/peptide/mL. CD40L/CD69 double-negative CD45RO-high memory CD4+ T cells were collected. In the case of this clone: Its antigen is currently unknown.

The V and J ends lost 5 bases and 5 bases respectively, with 9 bases between them. The germline gives CDR1 MNHEY, CDR2 SVGAGI. This CDR3 is 12 amino acids long. The genes are TRBV6-5 and TRBJ1-2; D gene unclear. This TCR was recovered from an adult with HIV. The donor label of this sample is uncertain. Sample: cultured CD4+ T cells from PBMCs, taken from a patient who received antiretroviral therapy. The CDR3 nucleotides are TGTGCCAGCAGTCTACGAGGGTATGGCTACACCTTC. Its protein is CASSLRGYGYTF.